Below, 18 T cell receptor beta chains from the same sample are listed, as sequenced in a study of PD-1 blockade in mismatch repair-deficient tumors. Generated by immunoSEQ multiplex PCR, the TCRdb table keeps only in-frame clones and is missing some. The profile shows some 100,000 clones, roughly four fifths of them singletons. This specimen consisted of peripheral blood, obtained roughly 35 weeks after starting pembrolizumab. The source is an adult with mismatch repair-deficient cancer.

This clone was counted only a few times. The rearrangement uses TRBV4-1 and TRBJ2-7, with D uncertain. Per the germline V gene, CDR1 is MGHRA and CDR2 is YSYEKL. The CDR3 covers 13 residues. Trimming removed 1 base from V and 1 base from J, with 5 bases in between. The CDR3 bases are TGCGCCAGCAGCCAAGGGAGATCCTACGAGCAGTACTTC. This translates into CASSQGRSYEQYF.

CDR3 nucleotide sequence: TGCGCCAGCAGCCAAGATATTCGGGGGGGCCCAGAGACCCAGTACTTC. Translation gives CASSQDIRGGPETQYF. This chain connects TRBV4-3 to TRBJ2-5; 8 nucleotides agree with TRBD2. CDR3 length equals 16 residues. After removal of 0 bases from V and 4 bases from J, the junction contained 7 bases not matched to a gene. Per germline, CDR1 LGHNA and CDR2 YSLEER.

The genes are TRBV25-1 and TRBJ1-3; D is uncertain. V lost 1 base, J lost 4 bases, and 8 bases lay in between. The CDR3 has 14 amino acids. CDR1 MGHDK and CDR2 SYGVNS come from the germline V gene. In DNA, the CDR3 is TGTGCCAGCAGTGAATCCGTGGTAGGAAACACCATATATTTT. It translates to CASSESVVGNTIYF.

This chain links TRBV4-1 with TRBJ2-5; D unresolved. The CDR3 length is 17 residues. From germline, CDR1 is MGHRA and CDR2 YSYEKL. Trimming cost V 0 bases and J 7 bases, with 21 bases left between them. CDR3 amino acids: CASSQEVVAGPGGTQYF. In DNA, the CDR3 is TGCGCCAGCAGCCAAGAGGTTGTGGCAGGACCCGGTGGGACCCAGTACTTC.

The chain uses TRBV30 and TRBJ1-2, with no clear D. The CDR3 spans 11 residues. CDR1 is GTSNPN and CDR2 is SVGIG in the germline V gene (reference sequence). V was clipped by 1 base and J by 8 bases, with 8 bases between them. The CDR3 sequence: CAWSGGGGYTF. The CDR3 region has the DNA TGTGCCTGGAGTGGGGGTGGAGGCTACACCTTC.

V and J are TRBV5-4 and TRBJ2-7, with 10 nucleotides matching TRBD1. The V and J ends lost 2 bases and 6 bases, in that order; junction bases with no gene match: 11. The CDR3 is 16 amino acids. The V gene's germline CDR1 is SGHNT and CDR2 YYREEE (reference sequence). DNA of the CDR3: TGTGCCAGCAGCTTTCCCGGGACAGGGGAGTTAAGCGAGCAGTACTTC. As protein: CASSFPGTGELSEQYF.

The chain employs TRBV7-3 and TRBJ2-2; 11 bases are a match to TRBD2. Trimming at V came to 5 bases and at J to 0 bases, leaving 2 bases not matched to a gene. Germline V gene sequence: CDR1 SGHTA, CDR2 FQGTGA. The CDR3 totals 16 residues. This CDR3 is CASSKGLAANTGELFF. In nucleotides, the CDR3 is TGTGCCAGCAGCAAGGGACTAGCGGCGAACACCGGGGAGCTGTTTTTT.

The V gene is TRBV30, the J gene TRBJ2-1, with 7 bases fitting TRBD2. The V gene end was trimmed by 3 bases and the J gene end by 5 bases; junction bases not matched to a gene: 4. Per the germline V gene, CDR1 is GTSNPN and CDR2 is SVGIG (reference sequence). The CDR3 sequence is 13 residues long. Here the CDR3 reads CAWSLTSNNEQFF. As DNA, the CDR3 is TGTGCCTGGAGCCTGACTAGCAACAATGAGCAGTTCTTC.

J is TRBJ2-2 and V is TRBV19; TRBD2 matches 8 bases. This CDR3 is built from 15 residues. The germline gives CDR1 LNHDA, CDR2 SQIVND (reference sequence). Unmatched junction bases numbered 6, after V lost 4 bases and J lost 5 bases. CDR3 DNA sequence: TGTGCCAGTAGTAACAGCGGGAGCGTTACCGGGGAGCTGTTTTTT. It specifies CASSNSGSVTGELFF.

The V call is TRBV11-2, the J call TRBJ2-7; TRBD2 matches 7 bases. V dropped 5 bases and J dropped 4; count of bases not matched to a gene: 2. CDR1 and CDR2 from the germline V gene are SGHAT and FQNNGV. This CDR3 contains 12 residues. The DNA of the CDR3 is TGTGCCAGCAGCCACGGGAGGTACGAGCAGTACTTC. Amino acids: CASSHGRYEQYF.

Here the CDR3 DNA reads TGTGCCAGCAGCTCACCCACTAGCGGGATCGGGGAGACCCAGTACTTC. This translates into CASSSPTSGIGETQYF. V usage is TRBV7-9 and J usage is TRBJ2-5; TRBD2 matches at 10 bases. The CDR3 totals 16 residues. V shed 4 bases and J 5 bases; nucleotides not matched to a gene: 10. Per the germline V gene, CDR1 is SEHNR and CDR2 is FQNEAQ (reference sequence).

This chain links TRBV12-5 with TRBJ1-3, with 8 bases that match TRBD1. Germline lookup yields CDR1 LGHNT and CDR2 FRNRAP. Trimming removed 0 bases from V and 1 base from J; junction bases left unmatched: 5. This CDR3 region has 17 residues. The CDR3 sequence is CASGLVLQGVSGNTIYF. CDR3 nucleotides: TGTGCTAGTGGTTTGGTTTTACAGGGGGTTTCTGGAAACACCATATATTTT. Looking up the rest from reference TRBV12-5 and TRBJ1-3 gives the full variable domain: DARVTQTPRHKVTEMGQEVTMRCQPILGHNTVFWYRQTMMQGLELLAYFRNRAPLDDSGMPKDRFSAEMPDATLATLKIQPSEPRDSAVYFCASGLVLQGVSGNTIYFGEGSWLTVV.

The rearrangement links TRBV19 to TRBJ1-2; tentative D call: TRBD1 (5 bases). V lost 4 bases and J 0 bases, leaving 9 bases between the germline ends. Germline-derived CDR1 and CDR2 are LNHDA and SQIVND (reference sequence). The CDR3 has 14 residues. CDR3 region: CASSSLTANYGYTF. In DNA, the CDR3 is TGTGCCAGTAGTAGCCTGACAGCTAACTATGGCTACACCTTC.

This clone was seen a single time. The CDR3 DNA follows: TGTGCCAGCAGCTCGCAAGAGACCCAGTACTTC. It is translated as CASSSQETQYF. The chain combines TRBV7-6 with TRBJ2-5; D not resolved. Germline V CDR1 and CDR2: SGHVS, FNYEAQ. Trimming removed 4 bases at V and 2 bases at J, with 2 bases between. CDR3 length: 11 amino acids.

V and J are TRBV2 and TRBJ1-1; the D is unclear. Trimming removed 10 bases at V and 6 bases at J, with 9 bases between. The CDR3 contains 10 residues. Germline V lookup: CDR1 SNHLY, CDR2 FYNNEI. The CDR3 region is CATLEPEAFF. The CDR3 nucleotides read TGTGCCACCCTCGAGCCTGAAGCTTTCTTT. Full variable domain (remainder filled in from reference TRBV2 and TRBJ1-1): EPEVTQTPSHQVTQMGQEVILRCVPISNHLYFYWYRQILGQKVEFLVSFYNNEISEKSEIFDDQFSVERPDGSNFTLKIRSTKLEDSAMYFCATLEPEAFFGQGTRLTVV.

This clone turned up a few times. This chain links TRBV7-6 with TRBJ2-5, with 8 nucleotides matching TRBD1. Germline trimming cut 4 bases from V and 5 bases from J; bases unmatched to any gene: 18. The CDR3 length is 18 residues. Looked up from germline, CDR1 is SGHVS and CDR2 is FNYEAQ. The CDR3 DNA reads TGTGCCAGCAGCTCCACGCCACCCCAGGGGGCGAGAGGGGAGACCCAGTACTTC. Translation gives CASSSTPPQGARGETQYF. Supplemented by reference TRBV7-6 and TRBJ2-5, the full variable domain reads GAGVSQSPRYKVTKRGQDVALRCDPISGHVSLYWYRQALGQGPEFLTYFNYEAQQDKSGLPNDRFSAERPEGSISTLTIQRTEQRDSAMYRCASSSTPPQGARGETQYFGPGTRLLVL.

The chain links TRBV7-3 to TRBJ2-2, with D unresolved. CDR1 is SGHTA and CDR2 is FQGTGA in the germline V gene. This CDR3 comprises 13 residues. V lost 4 bases to trimming and J lost 0 bases, with 3 bases between them. For the CDR3, the DNA is TGTGCCAGCAGCTCCGCGAACACCGGGGAGCTGTTTTTT. Protein product: CASSSANTGELFF.

The genes are TRBV6-1 and TRBJ2-7; the D call may be TRBD1 or TRBD2 (5 bases each). Per germline, CDR1 MNHNS and CDR2 SASEGT. This CDR3 contains 13 residues. V lost 9 bases, J lost 5 bases, and 17 bases lay in between. DNA of the CDR3: TGTGCCAGTCAGGGTTGGGTTAGCGACGAGCAGTACTTC. Its translation is CASQGWVSDEQYF.